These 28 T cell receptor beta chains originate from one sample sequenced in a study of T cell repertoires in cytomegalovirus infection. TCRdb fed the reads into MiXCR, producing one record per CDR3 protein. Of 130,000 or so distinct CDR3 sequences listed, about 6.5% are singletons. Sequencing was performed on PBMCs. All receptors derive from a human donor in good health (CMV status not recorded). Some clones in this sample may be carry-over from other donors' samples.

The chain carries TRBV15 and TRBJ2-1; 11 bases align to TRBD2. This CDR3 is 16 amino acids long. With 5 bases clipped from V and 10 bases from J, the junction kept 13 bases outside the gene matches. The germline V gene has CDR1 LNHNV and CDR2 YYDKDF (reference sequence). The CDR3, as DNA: TGTGCCACCAGCGGCCAGGGGGTAGCGGGGGGGCGGGAGCAGTTCTTC. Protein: CATSGQGVAGGREQFF.

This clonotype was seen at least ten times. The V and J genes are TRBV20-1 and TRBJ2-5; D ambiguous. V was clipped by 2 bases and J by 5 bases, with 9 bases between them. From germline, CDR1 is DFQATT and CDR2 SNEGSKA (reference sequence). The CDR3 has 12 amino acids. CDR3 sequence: CSARPISETQYF. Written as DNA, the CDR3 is TGCAGTGCTAGACCTATATCGGAGACCCAGTACTTC.

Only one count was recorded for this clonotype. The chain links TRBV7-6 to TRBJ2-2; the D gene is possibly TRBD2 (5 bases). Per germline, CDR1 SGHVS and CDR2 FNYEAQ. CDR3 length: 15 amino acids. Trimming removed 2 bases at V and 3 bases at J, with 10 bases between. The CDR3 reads CASSLSSGDTGELFF. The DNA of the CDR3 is TGTGCCAGCAGCTTAAGCAGCGGTGACACCGGGGAGCTGTTTTTT.

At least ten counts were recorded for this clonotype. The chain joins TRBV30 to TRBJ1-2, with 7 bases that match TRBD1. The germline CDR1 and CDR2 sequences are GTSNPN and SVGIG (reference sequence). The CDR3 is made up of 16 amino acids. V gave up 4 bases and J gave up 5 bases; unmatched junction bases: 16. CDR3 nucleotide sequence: TGTGCCTGGATCAACAGGGGCCAACAGTACTTATATGGCTACACCTTC. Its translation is CAWINRGQQYLYGYTF.

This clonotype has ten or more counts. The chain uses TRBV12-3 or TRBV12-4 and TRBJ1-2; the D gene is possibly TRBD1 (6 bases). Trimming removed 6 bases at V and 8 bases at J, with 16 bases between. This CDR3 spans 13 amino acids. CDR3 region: CASSLQGLGGYTF. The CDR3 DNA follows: TGTGCCAGCAGCCTACAGGGTCTTGGAGGCTACACCTTC.

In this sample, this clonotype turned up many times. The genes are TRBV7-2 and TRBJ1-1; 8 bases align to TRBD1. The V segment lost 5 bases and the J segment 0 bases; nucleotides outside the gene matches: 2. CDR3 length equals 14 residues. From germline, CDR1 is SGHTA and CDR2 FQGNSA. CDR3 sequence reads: CASSPDRVNTEAFF. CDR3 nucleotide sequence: TGTGCCAGCAGCCCGGACAGGGTGAACACTGAAGCTTTCTTT.

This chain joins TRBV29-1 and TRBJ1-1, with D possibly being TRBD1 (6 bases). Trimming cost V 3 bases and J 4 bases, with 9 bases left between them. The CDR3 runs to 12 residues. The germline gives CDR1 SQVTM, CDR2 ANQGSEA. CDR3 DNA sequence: TGCAGCGTTGATGGGGGCGGCACTGAAGCTTTCTTT. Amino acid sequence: CSVDGGGTEAFF.

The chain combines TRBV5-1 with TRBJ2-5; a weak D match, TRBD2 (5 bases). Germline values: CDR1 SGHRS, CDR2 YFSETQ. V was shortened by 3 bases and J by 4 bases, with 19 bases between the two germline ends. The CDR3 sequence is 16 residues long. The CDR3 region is CASSSYPGLSRETQYF. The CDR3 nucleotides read TGCGCCAGCAGCTCGTACCCCGGACTGTCCCGAGAGACCCAGTACTTC.

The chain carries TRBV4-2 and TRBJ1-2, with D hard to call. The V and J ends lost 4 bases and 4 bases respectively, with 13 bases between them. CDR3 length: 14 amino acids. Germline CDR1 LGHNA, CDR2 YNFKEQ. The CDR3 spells CASSPGRGTYGYTF. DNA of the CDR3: TGTGCCAGCAGCCCCGGACGTGGAACCTATGGCTACACCTTC.

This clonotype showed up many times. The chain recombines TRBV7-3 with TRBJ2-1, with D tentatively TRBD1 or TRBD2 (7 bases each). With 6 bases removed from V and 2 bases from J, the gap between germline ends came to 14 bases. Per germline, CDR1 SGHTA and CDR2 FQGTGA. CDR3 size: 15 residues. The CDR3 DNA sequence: TGTGCCAGCAGTTCCAGGGGGGGGGCCTACAATGAGCAGTTCTTC. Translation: CASSSRGGAYNEQFF.

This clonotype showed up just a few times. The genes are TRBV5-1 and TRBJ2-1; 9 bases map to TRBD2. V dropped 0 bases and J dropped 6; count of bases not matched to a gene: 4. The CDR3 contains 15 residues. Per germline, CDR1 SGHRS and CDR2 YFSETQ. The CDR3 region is CASSLASGVGNEQFF. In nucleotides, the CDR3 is TGCGCCAGCAGCTTGGCTAGCGGGGTTGGCAATGAGCAGTTCTTC.

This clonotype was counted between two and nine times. The CDR3 DNA sequence: TGCAGTGCCCAGGGGGGGAACACCGGGGAGCTGTTTTTT. This encodes CSAQGGNTGELFF. The genes are TRBV20-1 and TRBJ2-2; D perhaps matches TRBD1 (7 bases). The germline V gene encodes CDR1 DFQATT and CDR2 SNEGSKA (reference sequence). The CDR3 sequence is 13 residues long. The V end lost 6 bases, the J end lost 1 base, and 9 bases lay between the germline ends.

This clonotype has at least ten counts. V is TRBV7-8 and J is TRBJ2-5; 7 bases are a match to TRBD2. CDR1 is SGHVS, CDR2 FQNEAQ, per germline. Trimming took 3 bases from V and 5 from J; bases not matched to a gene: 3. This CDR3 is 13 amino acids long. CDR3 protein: CASSFRRGETQYF. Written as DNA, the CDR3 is TGTGCCAGCAGCTTTCGGCGGGGGGAGACCCAGTACTTC.

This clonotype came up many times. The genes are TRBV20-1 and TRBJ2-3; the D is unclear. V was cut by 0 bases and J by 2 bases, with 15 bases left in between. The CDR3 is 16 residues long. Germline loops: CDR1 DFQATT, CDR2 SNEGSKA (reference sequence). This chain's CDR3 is CSARDFLESYTDTQYF. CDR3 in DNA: TGCAGTGCTAGAGATTTTTTAGAATCCTACACAGATACGCAGTATTTT.

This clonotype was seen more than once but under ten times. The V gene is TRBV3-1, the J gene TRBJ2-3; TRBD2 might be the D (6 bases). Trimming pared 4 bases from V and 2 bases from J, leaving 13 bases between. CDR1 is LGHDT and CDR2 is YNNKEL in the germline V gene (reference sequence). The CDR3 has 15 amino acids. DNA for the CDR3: TGTGCCAGCAGCCTAGACACGGGAGTCACAGATACGCAGTATTTT. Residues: CASSLDTGVTDTQYF.

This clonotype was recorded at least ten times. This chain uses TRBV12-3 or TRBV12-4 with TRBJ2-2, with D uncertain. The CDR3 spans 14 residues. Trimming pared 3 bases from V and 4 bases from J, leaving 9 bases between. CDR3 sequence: CASSFHATTGELFF. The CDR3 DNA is TGTGCCAGCAGTTTTCACGCTACCACCGGGGAGCTGTTTTTT.

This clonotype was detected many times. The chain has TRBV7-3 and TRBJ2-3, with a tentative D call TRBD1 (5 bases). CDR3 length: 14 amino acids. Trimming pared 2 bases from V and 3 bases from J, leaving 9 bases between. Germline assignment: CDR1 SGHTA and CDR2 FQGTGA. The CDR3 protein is CASSLGARTDTQYF. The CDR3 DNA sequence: TGTGCCAGCAGCTTAGGGGCTAGAACAGATACGCAGTATTTT. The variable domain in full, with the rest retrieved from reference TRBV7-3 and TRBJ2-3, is GAGVSQTPSNKVTEKGKYVELRCDPISGHTALYWYRQSLGQGPEFLIYFQGTGAADDSGLPNDRFFAVRPEGSVSTLKIQRTERGDSAVYLCASSLGARTDTQYFGPGTRLTVL.

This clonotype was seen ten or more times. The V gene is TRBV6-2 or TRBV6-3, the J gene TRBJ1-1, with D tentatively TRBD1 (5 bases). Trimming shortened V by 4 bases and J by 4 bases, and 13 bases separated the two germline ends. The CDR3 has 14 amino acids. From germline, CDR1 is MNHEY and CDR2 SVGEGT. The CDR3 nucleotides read TGTGCCAGCAGTTCCATTTTGGGGGGCACTGAAGCTTTCTTT. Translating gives CASSSILGGTEAFF.

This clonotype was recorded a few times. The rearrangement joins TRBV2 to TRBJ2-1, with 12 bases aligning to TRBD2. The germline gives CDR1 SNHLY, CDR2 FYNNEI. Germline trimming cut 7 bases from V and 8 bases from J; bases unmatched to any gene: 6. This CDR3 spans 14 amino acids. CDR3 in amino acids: CASTPSGGAHEQFF. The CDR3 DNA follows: TGTGCCAGCACCCCTAGCGGGGGGGCCCATGAGCAGTTCTTC.

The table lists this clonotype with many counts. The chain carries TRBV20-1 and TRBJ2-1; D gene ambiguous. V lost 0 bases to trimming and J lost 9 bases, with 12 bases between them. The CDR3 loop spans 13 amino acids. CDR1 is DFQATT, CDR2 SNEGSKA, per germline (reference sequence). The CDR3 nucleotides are TGCAGTGCTAGAGATCCTGGGTTGGTTGAGCAGTTCTTC. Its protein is CSARDPGLVEQFF.

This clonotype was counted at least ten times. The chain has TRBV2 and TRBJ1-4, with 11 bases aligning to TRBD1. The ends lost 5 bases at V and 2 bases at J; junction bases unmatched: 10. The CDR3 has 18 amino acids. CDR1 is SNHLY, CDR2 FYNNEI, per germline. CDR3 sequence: CASSWTGGVFATNEKLFF. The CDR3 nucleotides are TGTGCCAGCAGTTGGACAGGGGGCGTTTTTGCTACTAATGAAAAACTGTTTTTT.

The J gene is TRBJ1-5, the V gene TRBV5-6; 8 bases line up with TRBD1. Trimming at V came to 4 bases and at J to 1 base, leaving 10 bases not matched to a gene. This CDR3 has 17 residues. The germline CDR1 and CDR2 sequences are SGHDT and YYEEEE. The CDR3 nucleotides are TGTGCCAGCAGCGAGCCCGCAGGGGGCAAGAGCAATCAGCCCCAGCATTTT. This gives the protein CASSEPAGGKSNQPQHF.

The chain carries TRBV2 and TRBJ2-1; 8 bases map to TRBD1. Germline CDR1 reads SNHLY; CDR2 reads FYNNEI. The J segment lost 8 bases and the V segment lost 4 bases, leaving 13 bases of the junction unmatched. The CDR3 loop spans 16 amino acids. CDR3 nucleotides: TGTGCCAGCAGTGTATTAGGAGGACAGGGCATCGATGAGCAGTTCTTC. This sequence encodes CASSVLGGQGIDEQFF.

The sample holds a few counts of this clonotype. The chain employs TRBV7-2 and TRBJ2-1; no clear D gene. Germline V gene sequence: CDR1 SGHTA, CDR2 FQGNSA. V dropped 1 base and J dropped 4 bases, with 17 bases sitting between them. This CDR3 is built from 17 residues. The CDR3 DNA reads TGTGCCAGCAGCTTAGGTCCTTCTAGTAGTGGTTACAATGAGCAGTTCTTC. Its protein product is CASSLGPSSSGYNEQFF.

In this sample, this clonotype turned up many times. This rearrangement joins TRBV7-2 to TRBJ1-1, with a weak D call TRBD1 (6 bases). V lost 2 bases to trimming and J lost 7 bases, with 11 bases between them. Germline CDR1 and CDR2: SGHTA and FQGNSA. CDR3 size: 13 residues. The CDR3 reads CASSLRGGGEAFF. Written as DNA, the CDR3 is TGTGCCAGCAGCTTAAGGGGGGGAGGTGAAGCTTTCTTT.

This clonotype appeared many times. The CDR3 protein is CASSLITLNTEAFF. The CDR3 nucleotides are TGTGCCAGCAGCTTAATAACATTGAACACTGAAGCTTTCTTT. The genes are TRBV7-2 and TRBJ1-1; no firm D call. The CDR3 consists of 14 residues. The germline V gene encodes CDR1 SGHTA and CDR2 FQGNSA. The V gene lost 2 bases and the J gene lost 0 bases, with 7 bases spanning the gap.

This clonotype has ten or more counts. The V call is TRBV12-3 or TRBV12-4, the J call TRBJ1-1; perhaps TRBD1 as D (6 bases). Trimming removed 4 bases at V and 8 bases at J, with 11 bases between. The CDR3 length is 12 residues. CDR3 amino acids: CASSSLTGEAFF. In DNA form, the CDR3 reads TGTGCCAGCAGTTCCCTGACAGGAGAAGCTTTCTTT.

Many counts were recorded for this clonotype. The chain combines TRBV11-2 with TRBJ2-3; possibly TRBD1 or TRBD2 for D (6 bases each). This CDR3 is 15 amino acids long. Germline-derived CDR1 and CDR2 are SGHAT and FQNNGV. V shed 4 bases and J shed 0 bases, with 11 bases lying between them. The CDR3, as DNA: TGTGCCAGCAGCTGGACGGGGGCTAGCACAGATACGCAGTATTTT. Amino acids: CASSWTGASTDTQYF.